This T cell receptor beta chain was sequenced for a study of blood T cell repertoires in COVID-19. Here immunoSEQ multiplex PCR was the method, and the copy in TCRdb shows in-frame clones only, minus some. The sample lists approximately 410,000 clones, 86% seen once, with almost 1.5% in the top ten. Sequenced input: peripheral blood. The sequence came from a woman aged 25 to 39 with active or convalescent COVID-19.

The CDR3 here is CASSESRWDTGELFF. Here the CDR3 DNA reads TGCGCCAGCAGTGAGTCCAGGTGGGACACCGGGGAGCTGTTTTTT. This chain links TRBV10-1 with TRBJ2-2; D gene ambiguous. V lost 0 bases and J lost 3, with 8 bases in between. Looked up from germline, CDR1 is WNHNN and CDR2 is SYGVQD (reference sequence). This CDR3 is 15 amino acids long.